This TCR beta chain was captured by sequencing in a study of blood T cell repertoires in COVID-19. At the level of the study: The cDNA or gDNA used as material had been derived from T cells, B-cell-depleted T cells, or PBMCs.

In the original processing: Estimation of nucleated cell counts relied on the amplification of reference gene primers. Some clones are missing from TCRdb's copy, which holds only in-frame ones; the method was immunoSEQ multiplex PCR. Clone size and V and J calls were adopted from that table, with D and trimming inferred from the DNA. Of 70,000 to 90,000 clones listed, 82% are singletons. V lost 5 bases to trimming and J lost 7 bases, with 18 bases between them. The germline V gene encodes CDR1 SGHTA and CDR2 FQGNSA. This CDR3 contains 14 residues. The receptor's source is a woman older than 75 with acute or convalescent COVID-19. Source material: peripheral blood. V gene TRBV7-2 combines with J gene TRBJ2-7; tentatively, D is TRBD2 (5 bases). Written as DNA, the CDR3 is TGTGCCAGCAGCGAGGGTCTCACCCTTGGGGAGCAGTACTTC. This sequence encodes CASSEGLTLGEQYF.